This T cell receptor beta chain was captured in a study of blood T cell repertoires in COVID-19. The protocol was immunoSEQ multiplex PCR, while the TCRdb copy is restricted to in-frame clones and leaves out a portion. This sample carries 200,000 to 250,000 clones, about 80% of them seen once, and the ten largest clones take 1.5% to 2%. This CDR3 has 13 amino acids. CDR1 and CDR2 (germline): MNHEY, SVGAGI. Between the trimmed V and J ends, which lost 0 bases and 6 bases, there was a span of 8 bases. The study recruited people aged roughly 18 to 89 years across roughly 23 US areas. Self-reported history from a screening survey and questionnaire set each donor's cohort.

The sequencing sample was made of PBMCs or T cells enriched from blood (not recorded which). The genes are TRBV6-5 and TRBJ1-1, with no clear D. This clonotype was obtained from a man aged 55 to 70 who had recovered from COVID-19. The CDR3: CASSYSRVAEAFF. In nucleotides, the CDR3 is TGTGCCAGCAGTTACTCGAGGGTTGCTGAAGCTTTCTTT.